The rows below give T cell receptor beta chains drawn from one sample of a study of T cell changes during pregnancy in multiple sclerosis. Method: immunoSEQ multiplex PCR; TCRdb's copy keeps in-frame clones and lacks some. Altogether about 110,000 clones are present, 80% to 95% being singletons, with the ten largest covering over 1.5%. The sample in question was peripheral blood, obtained in the third trimester of pregnancy. Source of these receptors: a female donor with multiple sclerosis, enrolled in a pregnancy study. The conserved cysteine and the conserved F or W are not part of the CDR3 here.

CDR3aa,j_gene,v_gene
ASSPPSEHEAF,TRBJ1-1,TRBV21-1
ASSLNPTSGYNEQF,TRBJ2-1,TRBV28
ASSGTGFPETQY,TRBJ2-5,TRBV9
ASSVGQGRNQPQH,TRBJ1-5,TRBV9
ASSLGEGQLMNTGELF,TRBJ2-2,TRBV5-1
ASSIDRGQGSNQPQH,TRBJ1-5,TRBV19
ASNSAQGGDEQY,TRBJ2-7,TRBV27
ATRGQGLSGANVLT,TRBJ2-6,TRBV28
ASGRREGTEAF,TRBJ1-1,TRBV12-5
ASSWAGNTEAF,TRBJ1-1,TRBV5-6
ASSHQLSQAF,TRBJ1-1,TRBV5-8
ASSSGTAYNSPLH,TRBJ1-6,TRBV7-9
AWISSSVRLTLPNEQF,TRBJ2-1,TRBV30
ASSKNPPGQGSSRNTEAF,TRBJ1-1,TRBV21-1
ASSFVGGATPYGYT,TRBJ1-2,TRBV5-6
ASSVRQGITGELF,TRBJ2-2,TRBV7-3
AWMASTDTQY,TRBJ2-3,TRBV30
ASSVDRQETQY,TRBJ2-5,TRBV9
ASSREVSYEQY,TRBJ2-7,TRBV18
ASSSDRGNTEAF,TRBJ1-1,TRBV10-2
ASTPLGAGYT,TRBJ1-2,TRBV28
ASSPLAEQY,TRBJ2-7,TRBV11-2
ASSPRTVSGNTIY,TRBJ1-3,TRBV6-5
ASSRDTKGTGELF,TRBJ2-2,TRBV5-1
ASSIRTGTFDNEQF,TRBJ2-1,TRBV9